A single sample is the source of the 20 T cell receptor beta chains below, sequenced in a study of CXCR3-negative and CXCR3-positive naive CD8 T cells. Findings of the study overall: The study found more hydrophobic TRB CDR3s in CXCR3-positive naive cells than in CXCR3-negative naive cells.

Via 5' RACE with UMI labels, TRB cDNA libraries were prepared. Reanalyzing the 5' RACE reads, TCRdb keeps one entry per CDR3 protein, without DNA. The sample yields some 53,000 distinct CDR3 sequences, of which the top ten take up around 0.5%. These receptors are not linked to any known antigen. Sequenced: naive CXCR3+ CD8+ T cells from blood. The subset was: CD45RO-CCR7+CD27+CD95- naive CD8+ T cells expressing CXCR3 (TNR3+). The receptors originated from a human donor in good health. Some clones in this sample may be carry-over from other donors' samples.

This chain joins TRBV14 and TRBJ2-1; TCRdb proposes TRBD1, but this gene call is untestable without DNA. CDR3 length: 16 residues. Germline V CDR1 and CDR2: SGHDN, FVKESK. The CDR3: CASSPPGQGFSNEQFF. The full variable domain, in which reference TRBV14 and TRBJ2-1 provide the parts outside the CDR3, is EAGVTQFPSHSVIEKGQTVTLRCDPISGHDNLYWYRRVMGKEIKFLLHFVKESKQDESGMPNNRFLAERTGGTYSTLKVQPAELEDSGVYFCASSPPGQGFSNEQFFGPGTRLTVL.

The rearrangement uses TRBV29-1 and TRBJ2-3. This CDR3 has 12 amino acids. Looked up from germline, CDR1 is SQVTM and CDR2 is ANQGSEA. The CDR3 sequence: CSAQSSEDTQYF.

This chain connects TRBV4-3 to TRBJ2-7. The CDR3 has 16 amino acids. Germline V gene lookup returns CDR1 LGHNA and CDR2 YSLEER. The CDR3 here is CASSQDLYTNPYEQYF.

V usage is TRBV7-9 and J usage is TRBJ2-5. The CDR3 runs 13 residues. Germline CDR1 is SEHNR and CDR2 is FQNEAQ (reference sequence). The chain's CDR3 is CASRSSAQETQYF.

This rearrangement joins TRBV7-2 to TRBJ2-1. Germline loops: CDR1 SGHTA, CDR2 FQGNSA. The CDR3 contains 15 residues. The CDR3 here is CASSLFKSSYNEQFF.

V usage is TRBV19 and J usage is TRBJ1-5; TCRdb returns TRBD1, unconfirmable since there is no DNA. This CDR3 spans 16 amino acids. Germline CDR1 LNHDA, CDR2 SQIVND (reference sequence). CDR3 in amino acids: CASSMGTGYSNQPQHF.

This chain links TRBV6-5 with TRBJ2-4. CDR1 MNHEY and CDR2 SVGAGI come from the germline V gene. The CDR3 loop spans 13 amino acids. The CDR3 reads CASSSFGENIQYF.

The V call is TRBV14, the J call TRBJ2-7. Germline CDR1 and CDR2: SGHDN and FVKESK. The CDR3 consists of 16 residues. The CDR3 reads CASSPLWAGWTVEQYF.

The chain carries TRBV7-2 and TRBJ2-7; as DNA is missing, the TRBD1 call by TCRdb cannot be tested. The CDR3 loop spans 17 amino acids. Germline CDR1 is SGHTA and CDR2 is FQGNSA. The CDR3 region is CASSLGLTGQGRVEQYF.

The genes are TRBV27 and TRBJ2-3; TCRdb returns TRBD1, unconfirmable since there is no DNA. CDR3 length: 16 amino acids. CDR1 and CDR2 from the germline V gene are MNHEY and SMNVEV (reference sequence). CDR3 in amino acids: CASSLLGEGGTDTQYF.

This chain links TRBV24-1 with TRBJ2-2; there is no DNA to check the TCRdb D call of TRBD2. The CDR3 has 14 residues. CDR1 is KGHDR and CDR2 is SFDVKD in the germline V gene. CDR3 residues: CATARLAGPGELFF.

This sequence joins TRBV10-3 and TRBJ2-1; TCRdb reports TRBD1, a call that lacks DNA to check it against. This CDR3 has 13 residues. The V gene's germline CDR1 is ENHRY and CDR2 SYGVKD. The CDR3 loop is CAISRTDYNEQFF.

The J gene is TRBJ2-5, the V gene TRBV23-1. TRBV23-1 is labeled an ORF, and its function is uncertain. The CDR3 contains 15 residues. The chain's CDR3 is CASSQSLDIQETQYF.

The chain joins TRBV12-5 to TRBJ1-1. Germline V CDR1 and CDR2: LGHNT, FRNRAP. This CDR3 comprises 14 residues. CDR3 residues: CASGLWGRETEAFF.

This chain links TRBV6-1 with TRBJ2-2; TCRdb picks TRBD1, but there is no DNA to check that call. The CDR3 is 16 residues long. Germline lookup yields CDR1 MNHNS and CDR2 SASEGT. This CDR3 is CASRPAVLGGVGELFF.

CDR3 sequence: CASKRSYSEQFF. This chain connects TRBV2 to TRBJ2-1. There are 12 residues in the CDR3. CDR1 is SNHLY, CDR2 FYNNEI, per germline.

The CDR3 loop is CASSARHPRTEAFF. The chain links TRBV21-1 to TRBJ1-1. TRBV21-1 is a documented pseudogene. The CDR3 has 14 amino acids.

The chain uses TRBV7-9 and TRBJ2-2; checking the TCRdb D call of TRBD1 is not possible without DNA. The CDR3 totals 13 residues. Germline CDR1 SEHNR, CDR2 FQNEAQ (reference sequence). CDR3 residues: CASSLGRTGELFF.

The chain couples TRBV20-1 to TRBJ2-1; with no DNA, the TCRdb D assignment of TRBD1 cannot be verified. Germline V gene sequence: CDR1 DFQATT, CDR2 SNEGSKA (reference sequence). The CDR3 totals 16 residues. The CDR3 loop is CSARARGPSSYNEQFF.

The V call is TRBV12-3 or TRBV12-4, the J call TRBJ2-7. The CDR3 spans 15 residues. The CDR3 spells CASSAYSLDSYEQYF.